The entry that follows covers one T cell receptor (beta chain) sequence. The entry originates in a study of CD4 T cells in relation to SARS-CoV-2 and coronaviruses. Study in general: The HLA restriction of the shared crossreactive spike epitopes was mapped.

From germline, CDR1 is SGHTS and CDR2 YDEGEE. This CDR3 has 16 residues. Deletions cut 4 bases from V and 8 bases from J, with 22 bases between. The repertoire was sequenced with immunoSEQ multiplex PCR; TCRdb's copy has only in-frame clones and lacks some. Of under 65,000 clones in the sample, roughly 90% are singletons; the top ten hold about 1.3%. Unexposed donor CD4+ T cells date from about 2011-2018, before the COVID-19 pandemic. This clonotype was sampled from a human donor in good health. The source material was memory CD4+ T cells from PBMCs. The chain joins TRBV5-8 to TRBJ2-1, with D maybe TRBD1 (8 bases). The CDR3 sequence: CASSLDRGGTLDEQFF. The CDR3 coding sequence is TGTGCCAGCAGCCTCGACAGGGGAGGGACGTTAGATGAGCAGTTCTTC.